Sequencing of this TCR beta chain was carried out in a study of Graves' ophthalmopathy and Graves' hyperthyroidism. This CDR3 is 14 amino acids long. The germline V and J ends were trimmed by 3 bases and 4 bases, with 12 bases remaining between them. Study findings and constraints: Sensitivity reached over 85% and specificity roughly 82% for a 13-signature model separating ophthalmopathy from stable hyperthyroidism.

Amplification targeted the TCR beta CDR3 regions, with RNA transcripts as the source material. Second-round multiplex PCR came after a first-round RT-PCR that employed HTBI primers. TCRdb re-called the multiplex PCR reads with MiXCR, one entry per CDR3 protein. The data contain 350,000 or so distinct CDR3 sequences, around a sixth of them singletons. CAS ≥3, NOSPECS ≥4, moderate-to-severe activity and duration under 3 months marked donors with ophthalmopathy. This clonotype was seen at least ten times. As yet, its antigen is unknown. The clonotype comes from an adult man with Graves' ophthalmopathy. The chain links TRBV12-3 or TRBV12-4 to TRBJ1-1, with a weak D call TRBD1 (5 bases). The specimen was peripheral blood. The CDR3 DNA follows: TGTGCCAGCAGTTTTCGGGCGGGGGGCACTGAAGCTTTCTTT. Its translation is CASSFRAGGTEAFF.